Sequencing of this T cell receptor beta chain was carried out in a study of blood T cell repertoires in COVID-19. Turning to the study itself: COVID-19 samples from acute and convalescent phases originated in the United States, Italy and Spain. Sample material is recorded as cDNA or gDNA derived from T cells, B-cell-depleted T cells, or PBMCs.

V shed 5 bases and J shed 4 bases, with 24 bases lying between them. The germline CDR1 and CDR2 sequences are MNHEY and SMNVEV (reference sequence). There are 18 residues in the CDR3. In the original analysis: Reference gene primer amplification in the assay estimated nucleated cell counts. TCRdb's copy holds only in-frame clones and misses some; the assay was immunoSEQ multiplex PCR. D and trimming were read from the DNA, whereas the V and J calls and clone size are those reported in that table. The data show 150,000 to 200,000 clones, with roughly 90% seen just once and roughly a sixth held by the top ten.

This clonotype was obtained from a man in his fifties or sixties with active or convalescent COVID-19. The J gene is TRBJ2-1, the V gene TRBV27; TRBD2 is a possible D gene (6 bases). Material: peripheral blood. CDR3 protein: CASSTFASVRSLYNEQFF. The CDR3 coding sequence is TGTGCCAGCAGTACCTTTGCTAGCGTCCGTAGTTTATACAATGAGCAGTTCTTC.